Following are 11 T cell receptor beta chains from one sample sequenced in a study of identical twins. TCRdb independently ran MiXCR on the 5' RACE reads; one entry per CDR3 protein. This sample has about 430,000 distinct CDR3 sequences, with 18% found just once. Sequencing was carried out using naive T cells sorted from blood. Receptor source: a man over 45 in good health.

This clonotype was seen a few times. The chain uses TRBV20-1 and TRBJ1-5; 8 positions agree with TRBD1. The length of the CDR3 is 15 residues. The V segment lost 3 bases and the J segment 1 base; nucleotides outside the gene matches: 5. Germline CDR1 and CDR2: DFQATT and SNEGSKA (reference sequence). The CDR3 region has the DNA TGCAGTGCTAGTCCCAGGGGGCGAAGCAATCAGCCCCAGCATTTT. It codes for CSASPRGRSNQPQHF.

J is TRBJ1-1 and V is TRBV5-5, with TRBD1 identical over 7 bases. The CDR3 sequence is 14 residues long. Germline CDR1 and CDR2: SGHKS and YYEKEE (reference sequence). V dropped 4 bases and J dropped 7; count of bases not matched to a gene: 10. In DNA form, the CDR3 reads TGTGCCAGCAGCACCTTACAGGGGACGGGTGAAGCTTTCTTT. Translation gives CASSTLQGTGEAFF. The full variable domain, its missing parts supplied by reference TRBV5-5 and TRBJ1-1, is DAGVTQSPTHLIKTRGQQVTLRCSPISGHKSVSWYQQVLGQGPQFIFQYYEKEERGRGNFPDRFSARQFPNYSSELNVNALLLGDSALYLCASSTLQGTGEAFFGQGTRLTVV.

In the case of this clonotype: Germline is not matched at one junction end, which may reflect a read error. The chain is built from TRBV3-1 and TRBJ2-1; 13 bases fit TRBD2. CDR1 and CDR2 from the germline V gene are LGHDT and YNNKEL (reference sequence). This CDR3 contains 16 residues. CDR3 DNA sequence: TGTGCCAGCAGCCTTACTAGCGGGGGGGCCGGAGTCGAGCAATTCTTC. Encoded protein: CASSLTSGGAGVEQFF.

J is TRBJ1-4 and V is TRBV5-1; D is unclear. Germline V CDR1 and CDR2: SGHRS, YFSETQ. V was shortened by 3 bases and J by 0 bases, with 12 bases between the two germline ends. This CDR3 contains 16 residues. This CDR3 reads CASSSKPGATNEKLFF. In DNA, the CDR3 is TGCGCCAGCAGCTCCAAACCCGGCGCAACTAATGAAAAACTGTTTTTT.

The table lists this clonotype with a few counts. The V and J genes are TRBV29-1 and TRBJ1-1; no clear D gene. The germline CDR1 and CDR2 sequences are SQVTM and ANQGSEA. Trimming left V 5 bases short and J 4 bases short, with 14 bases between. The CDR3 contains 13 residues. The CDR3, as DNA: TGCAGCGTTTCGAACCCACGAACCACTGAAGCTTTCTTT. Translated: CSVSNPRTTEAFF.

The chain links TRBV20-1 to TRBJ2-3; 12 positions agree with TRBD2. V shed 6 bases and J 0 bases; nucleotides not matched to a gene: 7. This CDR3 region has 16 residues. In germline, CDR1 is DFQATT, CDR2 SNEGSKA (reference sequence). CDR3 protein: CSARTSGVPSTDTQYF. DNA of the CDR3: TGCAGTGCCCGGACTAGCGGGGTCCCTAGCACAGATACGCAGTATTTT.

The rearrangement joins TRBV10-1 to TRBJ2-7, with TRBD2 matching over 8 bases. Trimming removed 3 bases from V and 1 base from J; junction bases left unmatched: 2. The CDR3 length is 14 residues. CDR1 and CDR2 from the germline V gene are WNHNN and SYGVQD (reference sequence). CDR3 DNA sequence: TGCGCCAGCAGTGACCAGCGGGGGTCCTACGAGCAGTACTTC. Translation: CASSDQRGSYEQYF.

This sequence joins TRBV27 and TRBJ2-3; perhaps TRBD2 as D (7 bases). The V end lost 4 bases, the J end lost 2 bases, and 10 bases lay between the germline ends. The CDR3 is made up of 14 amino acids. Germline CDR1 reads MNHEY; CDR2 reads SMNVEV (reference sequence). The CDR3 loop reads CASSYGGPTDTQYF. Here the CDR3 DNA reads TGTGCCAGCAGTTACGGGGGGCCCACAGATACGCAGTATTTT.

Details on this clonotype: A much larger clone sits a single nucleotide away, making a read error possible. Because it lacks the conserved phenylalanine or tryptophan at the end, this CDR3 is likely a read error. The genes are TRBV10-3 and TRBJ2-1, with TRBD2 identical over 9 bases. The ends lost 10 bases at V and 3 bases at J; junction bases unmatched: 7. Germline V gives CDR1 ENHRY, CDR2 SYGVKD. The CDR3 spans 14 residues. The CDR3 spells CATNLAGLYNEQFS. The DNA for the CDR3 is TGTGCCACCAACCTAGCGGGACTCTACAATGAGCAGTTCTCC.

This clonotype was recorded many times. This chain's CDR3 is CASSSLGGKQQETQYF. For the CDR3, the DNA is TGTGCCAGCAGCTCTTTAGGCGGGAAACAGCAAGAGACCCAGTACTTC. This rearrangement joins TRBV7-8 to TRBJ2-5; D is possibly TRBD2 (6 bases). The V and J ends lost 4 bases and 2 bases respectively, with 17 bases between them. CDR1 and CDR2 from the germline V gene are SGHVS and FQNEAQ. The CDR3 covers 16 residues.

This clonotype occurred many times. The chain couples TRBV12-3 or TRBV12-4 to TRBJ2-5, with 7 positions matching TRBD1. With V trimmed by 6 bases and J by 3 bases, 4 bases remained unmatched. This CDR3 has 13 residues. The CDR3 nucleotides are TGTGCCAGCAGGAGTGGGACAGAAGAGACCCAGTACTTC. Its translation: CASRSGTEETQYF.